This T cell receptor beta chain was sequenced during a study of tumor T cells in aggressive B-cell lymphoma. Germline loops: CDR1 SQVTM, CDR2 ANQGSEA. This CDR3 is built from 13 residues. The table came from immunoSEQ multiplex PCR; TCRdb's copy has only in-frame clones and leaves some out. The sample comprises around 4,500 clones, approximately 81% of which are singletons, and about 5.1% rests with the top ten. A note on this clone: The germline gene is not matched at one end of the junction; a read error may be the cause.

The chain has TRBV29-1 and TRBJ2-7; D is possibly TRBD1 (5 bases). Sequenced material: tumor tissue. The receptor comes from an adult with diffuse large B cell lymphoma. The CDR3 DNA is TGCAGCGTTGAAGGCAGGGCCTCCTACGAGCAGTGCTTC. Translated: CSVEGRASYEQCF.